Following are 19 T cell receptor beta chains from one sample sequenced in a study of blood T cell repertoires in COVID-19. The repertoire was sequenced with immunoSEQ multiplex PCR; TCRdb's copy has only in-frame clones and lacks some. The sample shows under 95,000 clones, approximately 88% of them seen only once. Material for sequencing was peripheral blood. The receptors derive from a woman in her fifties or sixties with acute or convalescent COVID-19.

The chain has TRBV9 and TRBJ2-1; 10 nucleotides align to TRBD2. This CDR3 has 16 residues. V trimming: 0 bases; J trimming: 12 bases; junction bases outside the gene matches: 12. The germline gives CDR1 SGDLS, CDR2 YYNGEE. CDR3 in DNA: TGTGCCAGCAGCGTAGGGGCTAGCGGGAGTATTGATACGCAGTTCTTC. This codes for CASSVGASGSIDTQFF.

V usage is TRBV5-1 and J usage is TRBJ1-1, with 12 bases aligning to TRBD1. Germline lookup yields CDR1 SGHRS and CDR2 YFSETQ. Germline trimming cut 3 bases from V and 4 bases from J; bases unmatched to any gene: 7. The CDR3 has 16 amino acids. The CDR3 reads CASSYGGQGATTEAFF. The CDR3 DNA is TGCGCCAGCAGCTACGGGGGACAGGGGGCCACCACTGAAGCTTTCTTT.

The chain joins TRBV3-1 (or the pseudogene TRBV3-2) to TRBJ1-6, with a possible D match to TRBD1 (6 bases). CDR3 size: 15 residues. V gave up 0 bases and J gave up 9 bases, with 12 bases separating them. CDR1 LGHDT and CDR2 YNNKEL come from the germline V gene (reference sequence). The CDR3 here is CASSQDTGNRSPLHF. The CDR3 DNA is TGTGCCAGCAGCCAAGACACAGGGAATCGTTCACCCCTCCACTTT.

This sequence joins TRBV11-2 and TRBJ1-6, with a possible D match to TRBD1 (5 bases). The CDR3 consists of 14 residues. The germline gives CDR1 SGHAT, CDR2 FQNNGV. Trimming cost V 5 bases and J 7 bases, with 12 bases left between them. CDR3 sequence reads: CASSVGAGNSPLHF. The CDR3 DNA reads TGTGCCAGCAGCGTAGGGGCGGGGAATTCACCCCTCCACTTT. Complete variable domain (other parts from reference TRBV11-2 and TRBJ1-6): EAGVAQSPRYKIIEKRQSVAFWCNPISGHATLYWYQQILGQGPKLLIQFQNNGVVDDSQLPKDRFSAERLKGVDSTLKIQPAKLEDSAVYLCASSVGAGNSPLHFGNGTRLTVT.

This clone was observed once. The V call is TRBV7-8, the J call TRBJ1-2; TRBD1 might be the D (6 bases). The V end was cut by 5 bases, the J end by 5 bases, with 12 bases between. CDR1 SGHVS and CDR2 FQNEAQ come from the germline V gene. CDR3 size: 13 residues. CDR3 protein: CASSARTAYGYTF. In nucleotides, the CDR3 is TGTGCCAGCAGCGCAAGGACAGCTTATGGCTACACCTTC.

This clone was seen only a few times. The chain couples TRBV27 to TRBJ2-7, with D tentatively TRBD1 (5 bases). CDR3 size: 15 residues. Germline CDR1 and CDR2: MNHEY and SMNVEV (reference sequence). V was clipped by 6 bases and J by 9 bases, with 24 bases between them. In DNA form, the CDR3 reads TGTGCCAGCAGCCCCGCTGAAGGGGTGTACGTGGGGCAGTACTTC. This translates into CASSPAEGVYVGQYF.

This clone has more than one count but fewer than ten. The sample carries other DNA sequences with the same CDR3. The chain has TRBV5-1 and TRBJ2-7, with TRBD1 identical over 7 bases. Germline CDR1 and CDR2: SGHRS and YFSETQ. The CDR3 runs 14 residues. V shed 0 bases and J 3 bases; nucleotides not matched to a gene: 3. CDR3 loop: CASSLGAGGYEQYF. The CDR3 DNA reads TGCGCCAGCAGCTTGGGGGCAGGGGGCTACGAGCAGTACTTC.

The gene calls are TRBV6-1 and TRBJ1-5, with no clear D. Trimming shortened V by 2 bases and J by 0 bases, and 5 bases separated the two germline ends. The CDR3 has 14 residues. Germline loops: CDR1 MNHNS, CDR2 SASEGT. The CDR3 bases are TGTGCCAGCAGTGAATTCGTTAGCAATCAGCCCCAGCATTTT. As protein: CASSEFVSNQPQHF.

The chain uses TRBV24-1 and TRBJ1-4; D call uncertain. CDR3 length: 14 residues. Trimming left V 7 bases short and J 0 bases short, with 8 bases between. Per the germline V gene, CDR1 is KGHDR and CDR2 is SFDVKD. In DNA, the CDR3 is TGTGCCACCAGCCGAGATGCAACTAATGAAAAACTGTTTTTT. Translating gives CATSRDATNEKLFF.

The chain carries TRBV3-1 (or the pseudogene TRBV3-2) and TRBJ1-3; D is possibly TRBD1 (6 bases). V lost 3 bases, J lost 0 bases, and 9 bases lay in between. The germline V gene encodes CDR1 LGHDT and CDR2 YNNKEL (reference sequence). The length of the CDR3 is 15 residues. The CDR3 is CASSQDRISGNTIYF. Here the CDR3 DNA reads TGTGCCAGCAGCCAGGACAGAATCTCTGGAAACACCATATATTTT.

The chain uses TRBV2 and TRBJ2-5, with 10 nucleotides matching TRBD1. Germline values: CDR1 SNHLY, CDR2 FYNNEI. CDR3 length: 14 residues. With 4 bases clipped from V and 5 bases from J, the junction kept 4 bases outside the gene matches. Here the CDR3 DNA reads TGTGCCAGCAGTGCCGGGACAGGGGTGGAGACCCAGTACTTC. It translates to CASSAGTGVETQYF.

The sample holds a few counts of this clone. This chain links TRBV5-4 with TRBJ1-4, with D possibly matching TRBD1 (6 bases). V lost 4 bases, J lost 6 bases, and 16 bases lay in between. Per germline, CDR1 SGHNT and CDR2 YYREEE (reference sequence). The CDR3 spans 15 residues. Here the CDR3 DNA reads TGTGCCAGCAGCCGGGGAGGGGGATTCTATGAAAAACTGTTTTTT. Protein: CASSRGGGFYEKLFF.

The J gene is TRBJ1-2, the V gene TRBV18; D unclear. Germline-derived CDR1 and CDR2 are KGHSH and LQKENI. The CDR3 runs to 15 residues. The V end lost 2 bases, the J end lost 0 bases, and 10 bases lay between the germline ends. CDR3 nucleotides: TGTGCCAGCTCACCAGCCGGCGGGACTAACTATGGCTACACCTTC. Translation: CASSPAGGTNYGYTF.

The chain employs TRBV5-8 and TRBJ2-1; 9 bases match TRBD2. Germline loops: CDR1 SGHTS, CDR2 YDEGEE. The V segment lost 2 bases and the J segment 6 bases; nucleotides outside the gene matches: 3. The CDR3 is 14 residues long. For the CDR3, the DNA is TGTGCCAGCAGCTTTTCGACTAGCGGCAATGAGCAGTTCTTC. As protein: CASSFSTSGNEQFF.

The V and J genes are TRBV12-3 or TRBV12-4 and TRBJ2-7, with a possible D match to TRBD2 (6 bases). The V gene lost 6 bases and the J gene lost 7 bases, with 13 bases spanning the gap. The CDR3 sequence is 12 residues long. The CDR3 DNA follows: TGTGCCAGCAGCCCGGGGGTAAGGGAGCAGTACTTC. As protein: CASSPGVREQYF.

The genes are TRBV7-9 and TRBJ2-7, with D possibly matching TRBD1 (5 bases). From germline, CDR1 is SEHNR and CDR2 FQNEAQ (reference sequence). The CDR3 runs to 13 residues. With 5 bases removed from V and 2 bases from J, the gap between germline ends came to 10 bases. CDR3 sequence (DNA): TGTGCCAGCAGCCTCAGGGAAACCTACGAGCAGTACTTC. Protein sequence: CASSLRETYEQYF.

The chain combines TRBV7-2 with TRBJ2-2; tentatively, D is TRBD1 (5 bases). CDR3 size: 16 residues. Trimming took off 4 bases at V and 4 bases at J, with 16 bases between the two ends. Germline CDR1 SGHTA, CDR2 FQGNSA. The CDR3 loop reads CASSSTSGWGTGELFF. Written as DNA, the CDR3 is TGTGCCAGCAGCTCGACGTCAGGGTGGGGCACCGGGGAGCTGTTTTTT.

This chain uses TRBV18 with TRBJ1-2, with TRBD1 matching over 7 bases. The trim removed 1 base at V and 2 bases at J, leaving 4 bases unmatched. Germline assignment: CDR1 KGHSH and CDR2 LQKENI. The CDR3 runs to 15 residues. The CDR3 reads CASSPRDSQNYGYTF. In DNA form, the CDR3 reads TGTGCCAGCTCACCACGGGACAGTCAAAACTATGGCTACACCTTC.

V and J are TRBV12-3 or TRBV12-4 and TRBJ2-7; 7 bases line up with TRBD1. CDR3 size: 13 residues. With 5 bases clipped from V and 6 bases from J, the junction kept 7 bases outside the gene matches. CDR3 region: CASSDRVWGEQYF. The CDR3 DNA sequence: TGTGCCAGCAGTGACAGGGTCTGGGGCGAGCAGTACTTC.